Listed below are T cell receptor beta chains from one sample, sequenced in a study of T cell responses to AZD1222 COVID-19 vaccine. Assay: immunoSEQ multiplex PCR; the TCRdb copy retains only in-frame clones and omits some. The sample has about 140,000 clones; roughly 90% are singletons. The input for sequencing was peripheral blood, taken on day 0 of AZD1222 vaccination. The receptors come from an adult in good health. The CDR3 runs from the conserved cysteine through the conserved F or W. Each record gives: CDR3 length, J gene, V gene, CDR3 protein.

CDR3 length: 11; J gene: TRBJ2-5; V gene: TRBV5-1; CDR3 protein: CASRVVETQYF
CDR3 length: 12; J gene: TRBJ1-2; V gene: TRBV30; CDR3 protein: CAWSSLDYGYTF
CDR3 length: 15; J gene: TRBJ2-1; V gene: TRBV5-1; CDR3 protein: CASRLAGGFYNEQFF
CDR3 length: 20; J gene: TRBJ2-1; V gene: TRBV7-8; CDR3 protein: CASSAVRGLAGAYSYNEQFF
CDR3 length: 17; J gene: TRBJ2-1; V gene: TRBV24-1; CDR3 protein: CATSDPDRSRGPNEQFF
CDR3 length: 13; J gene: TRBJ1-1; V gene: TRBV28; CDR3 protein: CASSGGPYTEAFF
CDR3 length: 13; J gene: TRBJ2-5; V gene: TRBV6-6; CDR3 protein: CASSPTGPETQYF
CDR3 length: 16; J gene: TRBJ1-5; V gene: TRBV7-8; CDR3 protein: CASSLGSGHSNQPQHF
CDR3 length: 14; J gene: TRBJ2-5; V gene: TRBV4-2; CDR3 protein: CASSPETLQETQYF
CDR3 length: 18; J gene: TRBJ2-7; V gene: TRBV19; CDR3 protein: CASSITGTSGRAAYEQYF
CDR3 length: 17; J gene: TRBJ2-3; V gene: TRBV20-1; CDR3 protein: CSASPPQLTDSTDTQYF
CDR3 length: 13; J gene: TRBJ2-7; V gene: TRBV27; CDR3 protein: CASSLGQVNEQYF
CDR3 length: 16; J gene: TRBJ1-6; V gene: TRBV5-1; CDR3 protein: CASSLPSGTDNSPLHF
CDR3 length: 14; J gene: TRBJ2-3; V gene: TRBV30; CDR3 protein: CAWSVRVLTDTQYF
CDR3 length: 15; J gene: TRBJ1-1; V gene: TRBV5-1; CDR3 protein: CASSSRPGVNTEAFF
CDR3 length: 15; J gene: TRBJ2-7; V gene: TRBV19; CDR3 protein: CASSTMSGLSYEQYF
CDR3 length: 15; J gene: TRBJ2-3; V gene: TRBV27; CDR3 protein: CASTSGLARPYTQYF
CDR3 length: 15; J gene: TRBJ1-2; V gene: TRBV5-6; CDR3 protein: CASSLFGTGSYGYTF
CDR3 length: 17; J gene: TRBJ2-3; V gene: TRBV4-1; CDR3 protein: CASSQGRGVGRTDTQYF
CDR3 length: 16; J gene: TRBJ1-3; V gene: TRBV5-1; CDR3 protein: CASSTGDRYSGNTIYF
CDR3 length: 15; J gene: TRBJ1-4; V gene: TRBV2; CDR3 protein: CASSGSGGPNEKLFF
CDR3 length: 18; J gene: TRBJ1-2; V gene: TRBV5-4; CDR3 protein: CASSSKEAPGLGAYGYTF
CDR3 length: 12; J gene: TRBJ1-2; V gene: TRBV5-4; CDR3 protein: CASSLGRQGHTF
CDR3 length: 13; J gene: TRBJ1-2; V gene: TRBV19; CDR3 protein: CASSIRTNYGYTF
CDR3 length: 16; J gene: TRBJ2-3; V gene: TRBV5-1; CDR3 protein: CASSIPIQGATDTQYF
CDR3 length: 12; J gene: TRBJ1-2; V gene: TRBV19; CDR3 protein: CASSSVGFGYTF
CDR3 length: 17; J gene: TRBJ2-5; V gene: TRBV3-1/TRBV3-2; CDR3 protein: CASSQRTSGAAGETQYF
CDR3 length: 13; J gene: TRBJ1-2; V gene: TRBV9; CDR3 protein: CASSVGQKYGYTF
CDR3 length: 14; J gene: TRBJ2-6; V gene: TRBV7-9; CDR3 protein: CASSLNSGANVLTF
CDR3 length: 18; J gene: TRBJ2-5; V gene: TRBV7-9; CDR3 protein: CASSSHRTSGTNQETQYF
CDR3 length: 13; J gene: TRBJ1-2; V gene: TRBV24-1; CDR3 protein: CATSDFRGSGYTF
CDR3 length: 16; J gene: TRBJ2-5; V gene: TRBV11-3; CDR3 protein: CASSHSGSGVKETQYF
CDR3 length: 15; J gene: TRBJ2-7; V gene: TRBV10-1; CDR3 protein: CASSEGGGGTYEQYF
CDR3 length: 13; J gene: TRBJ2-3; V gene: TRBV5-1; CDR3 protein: CASTGTRPDTQYF
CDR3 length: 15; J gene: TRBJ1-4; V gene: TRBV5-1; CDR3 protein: CASSGQTATNEKLFF
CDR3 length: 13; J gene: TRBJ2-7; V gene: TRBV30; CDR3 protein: CAWKSRVRYEQYF
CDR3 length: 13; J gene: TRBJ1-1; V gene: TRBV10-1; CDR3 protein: CASSEDRGLEAFF
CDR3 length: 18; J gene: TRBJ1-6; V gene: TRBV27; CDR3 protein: CASSLRGFTSSYNSPLHF
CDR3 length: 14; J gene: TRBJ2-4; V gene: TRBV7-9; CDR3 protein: CASSPESGENIQYF
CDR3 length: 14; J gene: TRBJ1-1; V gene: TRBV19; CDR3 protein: CASTSWAERTEAFF
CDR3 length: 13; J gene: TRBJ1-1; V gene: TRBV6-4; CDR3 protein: CASRETQYSEAFF
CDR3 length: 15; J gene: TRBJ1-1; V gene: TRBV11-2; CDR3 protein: CASSIYRGMNTEAFF
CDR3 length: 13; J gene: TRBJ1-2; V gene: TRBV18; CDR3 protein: CASSPTRQVGYTF
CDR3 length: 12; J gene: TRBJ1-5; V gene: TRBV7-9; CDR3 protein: CASSSQGGSQHF
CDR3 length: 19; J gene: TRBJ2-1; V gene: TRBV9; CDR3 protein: CASSESLLGYSGTLDEQFF
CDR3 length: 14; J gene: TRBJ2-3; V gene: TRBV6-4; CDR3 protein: CATIAAGLTHTQYF
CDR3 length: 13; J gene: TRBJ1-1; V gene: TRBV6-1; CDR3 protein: CASSDRGHGKAFF
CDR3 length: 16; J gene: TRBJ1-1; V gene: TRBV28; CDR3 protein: CASTHGRGPKEDEAFF
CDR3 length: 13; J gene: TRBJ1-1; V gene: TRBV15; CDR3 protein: CATSGTGGTEAFF
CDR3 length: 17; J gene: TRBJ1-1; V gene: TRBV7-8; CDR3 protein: CASSLYRGEGFGTEAFF
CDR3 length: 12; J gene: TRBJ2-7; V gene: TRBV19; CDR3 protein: CASQGFGLEQYF
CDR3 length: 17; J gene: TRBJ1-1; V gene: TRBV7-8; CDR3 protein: CASSLRTGGRLNTEAFF
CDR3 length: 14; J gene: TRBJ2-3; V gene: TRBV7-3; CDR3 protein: CASSANVAGDTQYF
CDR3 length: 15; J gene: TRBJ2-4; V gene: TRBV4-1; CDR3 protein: CASRNPTGAKNIQYF